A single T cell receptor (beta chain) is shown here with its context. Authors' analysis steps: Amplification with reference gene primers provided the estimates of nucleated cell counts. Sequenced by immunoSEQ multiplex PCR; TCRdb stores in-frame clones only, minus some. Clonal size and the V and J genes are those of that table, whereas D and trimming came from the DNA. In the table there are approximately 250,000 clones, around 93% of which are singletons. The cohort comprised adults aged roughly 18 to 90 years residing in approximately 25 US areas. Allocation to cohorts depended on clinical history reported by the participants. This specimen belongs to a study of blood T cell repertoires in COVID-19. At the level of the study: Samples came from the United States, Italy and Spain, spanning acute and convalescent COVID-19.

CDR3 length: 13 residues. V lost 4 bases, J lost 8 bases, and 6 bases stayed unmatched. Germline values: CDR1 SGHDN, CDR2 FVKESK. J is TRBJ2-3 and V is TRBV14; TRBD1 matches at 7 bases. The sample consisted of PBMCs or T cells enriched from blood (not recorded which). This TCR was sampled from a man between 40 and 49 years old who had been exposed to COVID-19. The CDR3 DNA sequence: TGTGCCAGCAGCCCTACCCGACAGGGTACGCAGTATTTT. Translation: CASSPTRQGTQYF.